Listed here are 16 T cell receptor beta chains from one sample, sequenced in a study of beta chain features in type 1 diabetes. The isolated RNA, all of it, was reverse transcribed, so expressed TCRB transcripts were what got sequenced. The protocol was immunoSEQ multiplex PCR, while the TCRdb copy is restricted to in-frame clones and leaves out a portion. Here the sample spans 850,000 to 900,000 clones, around a sixth being singletons. The specimen sequenced was naive CD4+ T cells from blood. The receptors stem from a woman between 18 and 29 years old in good health.

The chain employs TRBV6-5 and TRBJ2-7, with D perhaps TRBD1 or TRBD2 (5 bases each). Germline CDR1 and CDR2: MNHEY and SVGAGI. V was cut by 2 bases and J by 5 bases, with 7 bases left in between. This CDR3 is 12 amino acids long. CDR3 in amino acids: CASSYRGDEQYF. In DNA form, the CDR3 reads TGTGCCAGCAGTTACAGGGGAGACGAGCAGTACTTC.

V is TRBV5-5 and J is TRBJ1-2; unclear D gene. The CDR3 extends over 14 amino acids. V lost 1 base, J lost 2 bases, and 9 bases lay in between. Germline V lookup: CDR1 SGHKS, CDR2 YYEKEE (reference sequence). In nucleotides, the CDR3 is TGTGCCAGCAGCTTGCTGGAGACGAACTATGGCTACACCTTC. The encoded protein is CASSLLETNYGYTF.

The genes are TRBV9 and TRBJ2-5; D possibly corresponds to TRBD2 (5 bases). The CDR3 runs to 15 residues. CDR1 is SGDLS and CDR2 is YYNGEE in the germline V gene. Trimming stripped 4 bases from V and 7 bases from J, with 20 bases between. The CDR3, as DNA: TGTGCCAGCAGCCCCACCACCGGCAGCGGAATGACCCAGTACTTC. Its protein is CASSPTTGSGMTQYF.

The sample holds a few counts of this clone. DNA of the CDR3: TGTGCCAGCAGCTTAGCTCCAGCTACCTACAATGAGCAGTTCTTC. Its translation: CASSLAPATYNEQFF. The chain uses TRBV7-2 and TRBJ2-1; D uncertain. Trimming stripped 0 bases from V and 2 bases from J, with 8 bases between. Germline V lookup: CDR1 SGHTA, CDR2 FQGNSA. CDR3 size: 15 residues.

This clone was counted a few times. The V gene is TRBV13, the J gene TRBJ1-2; D is perhaps TRBD1 (6 bases). The V and J ends lost 1 base and 0 bases respectively, with 15 bases between them. CDR1 PRHDT and CDR2 FYEKMQ come from the germline V gene (reference sequence). This CDR3 comprises 17 residues. In nucleotides, the CDR3 is TGTGCCAGCAGCTTAGCAGGGGTTGGGGCCGCTAACTATGGCTACACCTTC. Translating gives CASSLAGVGAANYGYTF.

The chain carries TRBV7-2 and TRBJ2-7; D possibly uses TRBD1 or TRBD2 (5 bases each). V was trimmed by 6 bases and J by 1 base, leaving 10 bases between them. The germline CDR1 and CDR2 sequences are SGHTA and FQGNSA. The CDR3 has 13 residues. Here the CDR3 reads CASSRDQSYEQYF. DNA of the CDR3: TGTGCCAGCAGTCGGGACCAATCCTACGAGCAGTACTTC.

Note on this clone: The same CDR3 also results from other DNA sequences found in this sample. V usage is TRBV7-2 and J usage is TRBJ2-3; 10 positions agree with TRBD2. Germline-derived CDR1 and CDR2 are SGHTA and FQGNSA. The J segment lost 5 bases and the V segment lost 5 bases, leaving 10 bases of the junction unmatched. This CDR3 is 16 amino acids long. In DNA, the CDR3 is TGTGCCAGCAGCCCAGGGTTAGCGGGAGGAGTAGATACGCAGTATTTT. It specifies CASSPGLAGGVDTQYF.

The sample holds a few counts of this clone. The same CDR3 arises from other DNA sequences in this sample as well. The V and J genes are TRBV7-9 and TRBJ2-5; the D gene is possibly TRBD1 (5 bases). Germline V gives CDR1 SEHNR, CDR2 FQNEAQ (reference sequence). The CDR3 is 15 amino acids. With 1 base removed from V and 1 base from J, the gap between germline ends came to 10 bases. CDR3 DNA sequence: TGTGCCAGCAGCTTAGGAGACAGATCCCAAGAGACCCAGTACTTC. Translated, it gives CASSLGDRSQETQYF.

This clone has only a few counts. This rearrangement joins TRBV9 to TRBJ2-1; 10 nucleotides agree with TRBD2. The CDR3 is 16 amino acids. CDR1 is SGDLS, CDR2 YYNGEE, per germline. The J segment lost 6 bases and the V segment lost 0 bases, leaving 6 bases of the junction unmatched. CDR3 sequence: CASSVGGLAVINEQFF. The CDR3 DNA is TGTGCCAGCAGCGTAGGAGGACTAGCGGTCATCAATGAGCAGTTCTTC.

This clone was counted only a few times. This chain joins TRBV7-2 and TRBJ2-3; maybe TRBD1 (6 bases). CDR3 size: 15 residues. CDR1 and CDR2 from the germline V gene are SGHTA and FQGNSA. V lost 5 bases and J lost 0, with 12 bases in between. CDR3 residues: CASSAIRGSTDTQYF. The CDR3 region has the DNA TGTGCCAGCAGCGCGATTAGGGGGAGCACAGATACGCAGTATTTT.

The rearrangement joins TRBV15 to TRBJ1-2; tentative D call: TRBD1 (5 bases). Germline assignment: CDR1 LNHNV and CDR2 YYDKDF (reference sequence). This CDR3 has 12 residues. V lost 4 bases and J 10 bases, leaving 13 bases between the germline ends. CDR3 loop: CATSMWQGHYTF. In nucleotides, the CDR3 is TGTGCCACCAGCATGTGGCAAGGACACTACACCTTC.

This clone was counted between two and nine times. The CDR3 DNA reads TGTGCCAGCAGCCCCAGGTGGGGCATAGCAACTAATGAAAAACTGTTTTTT. It is translated as CASSPRWGIATNEKLFF. This chain connects TRBV2 to TRBJ1-4; D may be TRBD1 (5 bases). V was cut by 6 bases and J by 0 bases, with 17 bases left in between. The CDR3 runs 17 residues. The germline V gene has CDR1 SNHLY and CDR2 FYNNEI.

This rearrangement joins TRBV25-1 to TRBJ2-1; a weak D match, TRBD2 (5 bases). The V gene's germline CDR1 is MGHDK and CDR2 SYGVNS. The CDR3 covers 16 residues. V lost 1 base and J 8 bases, leaving 18 bases between the germline ends. CDR3 nucleotides: TGTGCCAGCAGTGAATTGTCTCCTGCCGCCGGGGATGAGCAGTTCTTC. Protein product: CASSELSPAAGDEQFF.

Concerning this clone itself: Other DNA sequences in this specimen translate into the identical CDR3. This chain joins TRBV20-1 and TRBJ2-7; no clear D gene. Between the trimmed V and J ends, which lost 5 bases and 1 base, there was a span of 6 bases. Germline CDR1 is DFQATT and CDR2 is SNEGSKA (reference sequence). This CDR3 contains 11 residues. CDR3 region: CSAGDSYEQYF. The CDR3 coding sequence is TGCAGTGCTGGGGATTCCTACGAGCAGTACTTC.

V and J are TRBV29-1 and TRBJ2-7; D uncertain. The CDR3 loop spans 18 amino acids. The V end was cut by 0 bases, the J end by 6 bases, with 27 bases between. Germline values: CDR1 SQVTM, CDR2 ANQGSEA. CDR3 amino acids: CSVEDRPSVAGERSEQYF. The CDR3 bases are TGCAGCGTTGAAGACCGCCCCTCGGTGGCAGGAGAGCGCTCCGAGCAGTACTTC.

V and J are TRBV4-1 and TRBJ2-2, with 7 positions matching TRBD2. Per the germline V gene, CDR1 is MGHRA and CDR2 is YSYEKL. J was trimmed by 4 bases and V by 1 base; bases with no gene match: 6. The CDR3 loop spans 16 amino acids. CDR3 in DNA: TGCGCCAGCAGCCAAGTCCAACTAGCGAGCACCGGGGAGCTGTTTTTT. Protein sequence: CASSQVQLASTGELFF.